This T cell receptor beta chain was sequenced for a study of shared clonotypes between healthy human individuals. Input per replicate PCR of unsorted PBMC was roughly 320 ng DNA, corresponding to about 30,000 T cell genomes. Here immunoSEQ multiplex PCR was the method, and the copy in TCRdb shows in-frame clones only, minus some. The data hold some 480,000 clones, with less than 80% observed a single time. The donors, healthy adults who were HIV-negative, had experienced no recent acute infections or vaccinations. V lost 4 bases to trimming and J lost 6 bases; unmatched junction nucleotides: 8. Germline V lookup: CDR1 SGDLS, CDR2 YYNGEE. The length of the CDR3 is 17 residues.

Sequences were obtained from PBMCs. The TCR comes from a middle-aged woman in good health. Some clones in this sample may be carry-over from other donors' samples. V usage is TRBV9 and J usage is TRBJ2-3; 16 bases line up with TRBD2. CDR3 in DNA: TGTGCCAGCAGCCTCCAGGGACTAGCGGGAGGGGCTGATACGCAGTATTTT. This gives the protein CASSLQGLAGGADTQYF. The entire variable domain, with the rest obtained from reference TRBV9 and TRBJ2-3, is as follows: DSGVTQTPKHLITATGQRVTLRCSPRSGDLSVYWYQQSLDQGLQFLIQYYNGEERAKGNILERFSAQQFPDLHSELNLSSLELGDSALYFCASSLQGLAGGADTQYFGPGTRLTVL.